This T cell receptor beta chain was sequenced for a study of blood T cell repertoires in COVID-19 (dated by TCRdb to between 2020 and 2021). Describing the broader study: Collaborator samples came from the United States, Italy and Spain and covered acute and convalescent phases of COVID-19. The prospective study material was composed of cDNA or gDNA derived from T cells, B-cell-depleted T cells, or PBMCs. Subjects who had been exposed to COVID-19, were actively infected with it, or had recovered from it provided the deeply sampled blood TCRbeta repertoires that made up the dataset. A freely available public database, intended as a resource for researchers studying the immune response to SARS-CoV-2, is where the repertoires were released. The samples were drawn from two sources: the first 160 participants of the ongoing ImmuneRACE study, and 1,000 to 1,500 subjects contributed by 6 global collaborators. Sample metadata almost always included a de-identified subject ID, COVID-19 status, age in years and sex. Where available, HLA class I and class II types were taken from metadata supplied by the sample provider and were not determined by assay-based typing.

As to this clone: Its recognized antigen is unknown. No quality values exist for individual bases; no much larger clone is one base distant.

TCRbeta CDR3 regions were amplified from genomic DNA by means of the immunoSEQ Assay, a bias-controlled multiplex PCR. In the source study's methods: The number of nucleated cells in each sample was estimated from the amplification of reference gene primers within the assay. Sequence reads were collapsed and filtered to measure the absolute abundance of every unique TCRbeta CDR3 rearrangement. For each sample, productive Simpson clonality was calculated by taking the square root of Simpson's diversity index across productive rearrangements. This immuneACCESS table, as held by TCRdb, lists in-frame sequences with V and J called but not all clones. Of the missing ones, under half trace to an unresolved V gene in checked studies; the others have no known cause. V and J calls and clone size come straight from that table; D and trimming were deduced from the DNA. For this sample the table gives around 340,000 clones, of which 83% were detected only once. The ten biggest clones cover 2.5% to 3.5% of the sample.

Collaborating institutions collected whole blood in K2EDTA tubes following their own protocols. Collaborator samples were shipped for TCRbeta analysis as frozen whole blood, isolated PBMCs, or DNA extracted from either sample type. Results the study describes overall, beyond this receptor: How much clinical and demographic metadata was included differed by source and by participant, and the metadata was provided uncurated.

The sequence was obtained from a man aged 25-40 years with active or convalescent COVID-19. Material: peripheral blood.

Read as DNA, the sequence is TGTGCCAGCAGCGTAGGGCAGGCGTGGACAGATACGCAGTATTTT. Translated, this gives CASSVGQAWTDTQYF. The V gene is TRBV9 and the J gene is TRBJ2-3, with the D gene too uncertain to name. The CDR3 has 15 amino acids, counting the end cysteine and phenylalanine. Only CDR3 DNA remains: 45 bases, in frame from the first base. The germline V gene supplies CDR1 SGDLS and CDR2 YYNGEE. V is shortened by 0 bases, J by 3 bases, and the region joining them spans 11 bases.